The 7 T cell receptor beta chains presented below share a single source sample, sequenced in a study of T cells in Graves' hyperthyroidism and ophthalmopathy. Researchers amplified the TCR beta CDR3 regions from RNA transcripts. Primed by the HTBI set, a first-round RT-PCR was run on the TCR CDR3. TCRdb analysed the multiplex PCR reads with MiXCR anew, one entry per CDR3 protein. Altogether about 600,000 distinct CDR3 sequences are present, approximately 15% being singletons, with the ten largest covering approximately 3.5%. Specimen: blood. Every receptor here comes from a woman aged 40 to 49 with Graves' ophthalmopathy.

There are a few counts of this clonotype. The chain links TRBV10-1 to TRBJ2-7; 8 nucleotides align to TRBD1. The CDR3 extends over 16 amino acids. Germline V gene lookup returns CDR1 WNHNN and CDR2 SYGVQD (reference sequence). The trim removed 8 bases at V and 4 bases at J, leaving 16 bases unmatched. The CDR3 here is CASGWARDRRKYEQYF. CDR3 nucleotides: TGCGCCAGCGGATGGGCCCGGGACAGGAGGAAGTACGAGCAGTACTTC.

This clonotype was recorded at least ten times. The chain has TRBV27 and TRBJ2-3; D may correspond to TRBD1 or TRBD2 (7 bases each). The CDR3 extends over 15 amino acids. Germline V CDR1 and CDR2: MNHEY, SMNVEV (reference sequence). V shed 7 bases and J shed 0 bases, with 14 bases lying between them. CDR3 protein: CASTGRGLSTDTQYF. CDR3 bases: TGTGCCAGCACTGGGAGGGGGCTGAGCACAGATACGCAGTATTTT.

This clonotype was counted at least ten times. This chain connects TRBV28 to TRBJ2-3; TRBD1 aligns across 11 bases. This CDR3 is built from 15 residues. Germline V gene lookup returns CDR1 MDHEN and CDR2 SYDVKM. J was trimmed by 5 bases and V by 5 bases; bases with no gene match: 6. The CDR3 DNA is TGTGCCAGCAGTGGGGGACAGGGGGTTGGAGATACGCAGTATTTT. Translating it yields CASSGGQGVGDTQYF.

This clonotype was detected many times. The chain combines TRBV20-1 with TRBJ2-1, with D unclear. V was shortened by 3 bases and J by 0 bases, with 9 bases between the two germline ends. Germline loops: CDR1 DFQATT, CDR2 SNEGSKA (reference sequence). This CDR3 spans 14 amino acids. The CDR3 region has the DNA TGCAGTGCTAGCCGCGGTGGCTCCTACAATGAGCAGTTCTTC. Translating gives CSASRGGSYNEQFF.

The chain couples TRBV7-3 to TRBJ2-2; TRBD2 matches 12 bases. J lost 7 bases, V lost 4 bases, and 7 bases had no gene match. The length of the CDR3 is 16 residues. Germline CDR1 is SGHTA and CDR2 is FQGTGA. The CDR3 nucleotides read TGTGCCAGCAGCTCTCGGACTAGCGGGGTGTTCGGGGAGCTGTTTTTT. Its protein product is CASSSRTSGVFGELFF.

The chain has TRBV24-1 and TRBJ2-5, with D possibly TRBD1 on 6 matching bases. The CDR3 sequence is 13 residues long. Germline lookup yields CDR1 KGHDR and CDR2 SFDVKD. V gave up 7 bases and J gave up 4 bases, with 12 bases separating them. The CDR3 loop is CATRAQGGETQYF. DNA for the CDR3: TGTGCCACCAGAGCACAGGGTGGAGAGACCCAGTACTTC.

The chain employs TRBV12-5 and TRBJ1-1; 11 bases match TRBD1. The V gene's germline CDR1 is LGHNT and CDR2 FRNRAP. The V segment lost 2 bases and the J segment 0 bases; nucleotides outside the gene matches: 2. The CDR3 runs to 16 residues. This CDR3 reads CASGLRTGGLNTEAFF. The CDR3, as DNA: TGTGCTAGTGGTTTGCGGACAGGGGGCCTGAACACTGAAGCTTTCTTT. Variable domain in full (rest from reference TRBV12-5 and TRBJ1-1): DARVTQTPRHKVTEMGQEVTMRCQPILGHNTVFWYRQTMMQGLELLAYFRNRAPLDDSGMPKDRFSAEMPDATLATLKIQPSEPRDSAVYFCASGLRTGGLNTEAFFGQGTRLTVV.